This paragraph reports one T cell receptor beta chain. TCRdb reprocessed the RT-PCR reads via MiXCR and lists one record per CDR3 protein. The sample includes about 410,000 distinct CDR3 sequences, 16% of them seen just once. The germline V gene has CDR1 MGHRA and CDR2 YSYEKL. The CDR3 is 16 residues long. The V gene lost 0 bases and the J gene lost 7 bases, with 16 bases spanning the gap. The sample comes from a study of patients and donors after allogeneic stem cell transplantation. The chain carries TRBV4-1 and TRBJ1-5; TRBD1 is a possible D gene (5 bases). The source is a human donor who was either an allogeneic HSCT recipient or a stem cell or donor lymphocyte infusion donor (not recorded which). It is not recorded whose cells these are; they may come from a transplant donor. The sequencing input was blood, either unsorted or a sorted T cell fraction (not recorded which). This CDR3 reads CASSQDPSQGDQPQHF. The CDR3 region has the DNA TGCGCCAGCAGCCAAGATCCCTCGCAGGGAGACCAGCCCCAGCATTTT.